Listed here are 12 T cell receptor beta chains from one sample, sequenced in a study of post-analysis software for immune sequencing data. Study results and limitations: Higher frequency in patients than in controls was seen for 5 or 6 TRBV segments, with TRBV5-6, TRBV5-1 and TRBV20-1 among them.

Their specific antigens are unknown. Prepared libraries of TCR beta cDNA carried unique molecular identifiers. TCRdb independently ran MiXCR on the PCR reads; one entry per CDR3 protein. Of roughly 170,000 distinct CDR3 sequences in the sample, approximately 30% are singletons; the top ten hold around 1.5%. The sample was blood. All receptors come from a girl aged 10-17 years with multiple sclerosis.

The sample holds many counts of this clonotype. The chain links TRBV6-4 to TRBJ2-3; 12 bases line up with TRBD2. Germline lookup yields CDR1 MRHNA and CDR2 SNTAGT. The CDR3 has 15 residues. Trimming cost V 10 bases and J 2 bases; bases outside gene matches: 7. CDR3 sequence: CATGTSGSTTDTQYF. The CDR3 DNA is TGTGCCACCGGGACTAGCGGGTCGACCACAGATACGCAGTATTTT.

On this clonotype itself: The limits of the CDR3 on the DNA are not certain, so only TCRdb's listed CDR3 is given. The chain combines TRBV16 with TRBJ1-2; no DNA check was done on the table's D call, TRBD1. 14 amino acids form the CDR3, both terminal residues included. Germline V lookup: CDR1 KGHSY, CDR2 FQNENV. CDR3: CANSQSTGHYGCTF.

Ten or more counts support this clonotype. The chain combines TRBV5-1 with TRBJ2-3; TRBD2 matches 7 bases. The CDR3 sequence is 16 residues long. Looked up from germline, CDR1 is SGHRS and CDR2 is YFSETQ. V dropped 4 bases and J dropped 1; count of bases not matched to a gene: 9. The CDR3 loop reads CASSPGLVPGTDTQYF. Written as DNA, the CDR3 is TGCGCCAGCAGCCCAGGACTAGTTCCAGGCACAGATACGCAGTATTTT.

A note on this clonotype: Germline and junction disagree at one end, which may indicate a read error. The J gene is TRBJ2-3, the V gene TRBV15, with TRBD2 matching over 13 bases. The CDR3 runs to 17 residues. Germline CDR1 is LNHNV and CDR2 is YYDKDF (reference sequence). CDR3 sequence (DNA): TGTGCCACCCGCAGAGCCGGGACTAGCGGGATCACAGATACGCAGTATTTT. It specifies CATRRAGTSGITDTQYF.

This clonotype was detected many times. The V call is TRBV4-1, the J call TRBJ2-3; no firm D call. The V and J ends lost 8 bases and 8 bases respectively, with 17 bases between them. Germline-derived CDR1 and CDR2 are MGHRA and YSYEKL. This CDR3 has 13 amino acids. In nucleotides, the CDR3 is TGCGCCAGCGGACGGCCGGCTCACCCTACGCAGTATTTT. Its protein is CASGRPAHPTQYF.

Notes on this clonotype: Just one base apart from a much larger clone, this may be a read error. This rearrangement joins TRBV12-3 or TRBV12-4 to TRBJ2-7; either TRBD1 or TRBD2 may fit D (6 bases each). The CDR3 spans 14 residues. The CDR3 loop reads CAGSSTGTVYEQYF. In DNA form, the CDR3 reads TGTGCCGGCAGTTCAACAGGGACTGTCTACGAGCAGTACTTC.

The chain carries TRBV6-6 and TRBJ1-1, with no clear D. Germline loops: CDR1 MNHNY, CDR2 SVGAGI (reference sequence). The CDR3 spans 14 residues. The V end lost 0 bases, the J end lost 0 bases, and 5 bases lay between the germline ends. The CDR3 protein is CASSYSLLNTEAFF. Here the CDR3 DNA reads TGTGCCAGCAGTTACTCGCTCCTGAACACTGAAGCTTTCTTT.

The chain links TRBV4-3 to TRBJ2-3; D gene unclear. Germline V CDR1 and CDR2: LGHNA, YSLEER. Trimming took off 0 bases at V and 0 bases at J, with 13 bases between the two ends. This CDR3 is built from 17 residues. The CDR3: CASSQDLAILSTDTQYF. CDR3 sequence (DNA): TGCGCCAGCAGCCAAGATCTGGCAATATTAAGCACAGATACGCAGTATTTT.

On this clonotype itself: An end of the junction differs from the germline gene, which may be a read error. The genes are TRBV5-1 and TRBJ2-1, with D possibly matching TRBD1 (5 bases). Germline V lookup: CDR1 SGHRS, CDR2 YFSETQ. This CDR3 has 15 residues. The CDR3 protein is CACSLDGASYNEQFF. CDR3 DNA: TGCGCCTGCAGCTTAGATGGGGCCTCCTACAATGAGCAGTTCTTC.

In this sample, this clonotype turned up many times. J is TRBJ2-4 and V is TRBV5-1, with TRBD1 identical over 7 bases. CDR3 length: 15 residues. The germline V gene encodes CDR1 SGHRS and CDR2 YFSETQ. Trimming at V came to 4 bases and at J to 12 bases, leaving 16 bases not matched to a gene. The CDR3: CASSLELDRATTQYF. CDR3 coding DNA: TGCGCCAGCAGCCTGGAGCTTGACAGGGCCACAACTCAGTACTTC.

This clonotype was counted at least ten times. The V call is TRBV6-1, the J call TRBJ2-3; 9 bases match TRBD2. V dropped 5 bases and J dropped 4; count of bases not matched to a gene: 13. The germline V gene has CDR1 MNHNS and CDR2 SASEGT. CDR3 length: 17 residues. This chain's CDR3 is CASSQGGGEEFPDTQYF. CDR3 nucleotide sequence: TGTGCCAGCAGTCAAGGCGGGGGGGAAGAGTTCCCAGATACGCAGTATTTT.

There are many counts of this clonotype. The chain links TRBV20-1 to TRBJ2-1; D perhaps matches TRBD1 (5 bases). The germline gives CDR1 DFQATT, CDR2 SNEGSKA (reference sequence). The CDR3 extends over 11 amino acids. V was trimmed by 2 bases and J by 8 bases, leaving 7 bases between them. DNA of the CDR3: TGCAGTGCTAGATGGGGCCATGAGCAGTTCTTC. It encodes CSARWGHEQFF.